This entry concerns a single TCR beta chain. Other DNA sequences of this sample code for an identical CDR3. The sample is drawn from a study of blood T cell repertoires in COVID-19. Authors' processing steps: Nucleated cell number was recorded as an estimate derived from reference gene primer amplification. The data were produced by immunoSEQ multiplex PCR, yet TCRdb's version contains in-frame clones alone and is incomplete. The V and J calls and clone size were taken over from that table, and D and trimming were inferred from the DNA. Of a few hundred thousand clones in the sample, just under 90% were seen once. Germline-derived CDR1 and CDR2 are KGHSH and LQKENI. V shed 3 bases, J shed 2 bases, and the junction held 0 bases outside the gene matches. There are 13 residues in the CDR3. Each recovered donor of Cohort 3 presented with two negative PCRs, clearance, or symptom resolution.

The V call is TRBV18, the J call TRBJ2-5; 7 nucleotides align to TRBD1. The specimen was PBMCs or T cells enriched from blood (not recorded which). This receptor was identified in a woman aged 45-59 years who had recovered from COVID-19. The CDR3 region has the DNA TGTGCCAGCTCACCGGGACAGCAAGAGACCCAGTACTTC. This codes for CASSPGQQETQYF.